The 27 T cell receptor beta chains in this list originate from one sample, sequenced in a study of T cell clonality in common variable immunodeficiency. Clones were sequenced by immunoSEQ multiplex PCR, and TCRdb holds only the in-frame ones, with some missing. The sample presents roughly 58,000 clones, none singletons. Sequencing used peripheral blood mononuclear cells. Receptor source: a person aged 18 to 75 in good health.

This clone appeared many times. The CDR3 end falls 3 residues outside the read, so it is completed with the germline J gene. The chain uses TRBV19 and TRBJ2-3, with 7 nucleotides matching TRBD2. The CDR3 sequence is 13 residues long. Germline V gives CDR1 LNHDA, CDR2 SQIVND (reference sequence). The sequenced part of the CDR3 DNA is TGTGCCAGTAGTATAAGCCTAGCGGAGACG. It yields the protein CASSISLAET. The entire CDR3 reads CASSISLAETQYF.

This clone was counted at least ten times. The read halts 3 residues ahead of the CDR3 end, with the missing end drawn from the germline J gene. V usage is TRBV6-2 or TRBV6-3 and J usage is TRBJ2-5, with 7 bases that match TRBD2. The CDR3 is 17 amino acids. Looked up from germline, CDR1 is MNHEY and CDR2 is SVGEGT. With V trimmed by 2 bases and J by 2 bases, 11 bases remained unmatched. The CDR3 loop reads CASSYEASGDAQETQYF. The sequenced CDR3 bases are TGTGCCAGCAGTTACGAGGCTAGCGGTGATGCTCAAGAGACC.

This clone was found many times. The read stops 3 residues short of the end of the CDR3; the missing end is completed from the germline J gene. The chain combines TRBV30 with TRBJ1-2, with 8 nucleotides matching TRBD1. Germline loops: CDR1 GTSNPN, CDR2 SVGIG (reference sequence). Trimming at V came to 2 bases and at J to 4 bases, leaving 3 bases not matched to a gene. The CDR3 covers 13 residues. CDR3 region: CAWSRGQGYGYTF. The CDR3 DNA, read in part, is TGTGCCTGGAGTCGAGGACAGGGCTATGGC.

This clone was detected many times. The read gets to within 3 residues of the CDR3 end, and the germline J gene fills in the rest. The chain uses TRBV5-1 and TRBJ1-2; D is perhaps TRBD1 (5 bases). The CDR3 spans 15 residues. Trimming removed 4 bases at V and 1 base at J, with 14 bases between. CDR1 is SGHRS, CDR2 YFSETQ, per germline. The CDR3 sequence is CASSPYPTVNYGYTF. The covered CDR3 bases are TGCGCCAGCAGCCCCTACCCGACAGTTAACTATGGC.

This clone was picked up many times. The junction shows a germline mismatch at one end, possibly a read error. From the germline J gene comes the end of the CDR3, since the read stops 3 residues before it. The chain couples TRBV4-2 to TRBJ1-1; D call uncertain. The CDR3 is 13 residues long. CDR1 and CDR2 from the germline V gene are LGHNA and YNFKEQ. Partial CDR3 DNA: TGCGCCAGCAGCCTGGGCGGGAGCACTGAA. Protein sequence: CASSLGGSTE. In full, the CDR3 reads CASSLGGSTEAFF.

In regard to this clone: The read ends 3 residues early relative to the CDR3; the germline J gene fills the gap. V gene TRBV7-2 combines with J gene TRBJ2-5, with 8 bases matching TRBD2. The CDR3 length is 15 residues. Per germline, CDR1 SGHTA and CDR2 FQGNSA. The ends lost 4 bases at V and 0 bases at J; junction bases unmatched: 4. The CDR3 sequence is CASSWPGLDQETQYF. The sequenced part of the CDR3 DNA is TGTGCCAGCAGCTGGCCGGGACTAGACCAAGAGACC.

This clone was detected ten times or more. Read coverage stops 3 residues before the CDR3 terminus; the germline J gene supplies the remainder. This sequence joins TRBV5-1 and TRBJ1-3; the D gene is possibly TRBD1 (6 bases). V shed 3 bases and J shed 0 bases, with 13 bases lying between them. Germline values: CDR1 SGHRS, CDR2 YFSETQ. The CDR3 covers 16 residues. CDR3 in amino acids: CASSYPGGPSGNTIYF. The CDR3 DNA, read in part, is TGCGCCAGCAGCTACCCTGGGGGCCCCTCTGGAAACACC. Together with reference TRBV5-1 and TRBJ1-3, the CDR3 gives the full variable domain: KAGVTQTPRYLIKTRGQQVTLSCSPISGHRSVSWYQQTPGQGLQFLFEYFSETQRNKGNFPGRFSGRQFSNSRSEMNVSTLELGDSALYLCASSYPGGPSGNTIYFGEGSWLTVV.

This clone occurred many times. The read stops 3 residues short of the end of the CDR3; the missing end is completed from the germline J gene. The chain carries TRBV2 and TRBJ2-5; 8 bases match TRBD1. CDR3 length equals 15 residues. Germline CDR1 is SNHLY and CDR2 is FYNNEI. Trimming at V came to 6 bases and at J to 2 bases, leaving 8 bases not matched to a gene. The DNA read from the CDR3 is TGTGCCAGCAGCGGACAGGGTCTTGGGCAAGAGACC. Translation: CASSGQGLGQET. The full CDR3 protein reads CASSGQGLGQETQYF. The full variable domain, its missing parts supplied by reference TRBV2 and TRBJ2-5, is EPEVTQTPSHQVTQMGQEVILRCVPISNHLYFYWYRQILGQKVEFLVSFYNNEISEKSEIFDDQFSVERPDGSNFTLKIRSTKLEDSAMYFCASSGQGLGQETQYFGPGTRLLVL.

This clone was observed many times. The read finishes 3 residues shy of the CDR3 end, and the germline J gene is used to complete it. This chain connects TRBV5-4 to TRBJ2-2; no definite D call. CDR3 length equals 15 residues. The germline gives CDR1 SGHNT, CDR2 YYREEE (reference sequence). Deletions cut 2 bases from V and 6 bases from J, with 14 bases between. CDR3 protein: CASSFQSGSAGELFF. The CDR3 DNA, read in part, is TGTGCCAGCAGCTTCCAGTCCGGGTCCGCCGGGGAG.

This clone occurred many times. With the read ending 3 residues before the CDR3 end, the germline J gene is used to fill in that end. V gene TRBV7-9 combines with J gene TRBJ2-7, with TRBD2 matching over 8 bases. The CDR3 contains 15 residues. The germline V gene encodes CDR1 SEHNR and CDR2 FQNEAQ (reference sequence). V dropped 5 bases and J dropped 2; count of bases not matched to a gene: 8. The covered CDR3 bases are TGTGCCAGCAGCCCGAGTCCTAGCGGGCCCTACGAG. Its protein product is CASSPSPSGPYE. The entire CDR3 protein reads CASSPSPSGPYEQYF. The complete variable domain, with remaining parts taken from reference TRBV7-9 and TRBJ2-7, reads DTGVSQNPRHKITKRGQNVTFRCDPISEHNRLYWYRQTLGQGPEFLTYFQNEAQLEKSRLLSDRFSAERPKGSFSTLEIQRTEQGDSAMYLCASSPSPSGPYEQYFGPGTRLTVT.

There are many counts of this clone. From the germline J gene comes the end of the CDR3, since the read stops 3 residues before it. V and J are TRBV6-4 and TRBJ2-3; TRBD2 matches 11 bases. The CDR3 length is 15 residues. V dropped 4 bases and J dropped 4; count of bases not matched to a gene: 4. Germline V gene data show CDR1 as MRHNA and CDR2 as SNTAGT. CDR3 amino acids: CASSVLAGDSDTQYF. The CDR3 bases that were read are TGTGCCAGCAGTGTACTAGCGGGGGACTCAGATACG.

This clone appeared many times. Incomplete CDR3 DNA: TGTGCCAGTAGTTCTAATCAGGGAGGGAAAAAA. This translates into CASSSNQGGKK. The entire CDR3 is CASSSNQGGKKLFF. V and J are TRBV19 and TRBJ1-4; a weak D match, TRBD1 (5 bases). The read ends 3 residues early relative to the CDR3; the germline J gene fills the gap. The germline V gene encodes CDR1 LNHDA and CDR2 SQIVND (reference sequence). This CDR3 is 14 amino acids long. V was clipped by 5 bases and J by 9 bases, with 16 bases between them.

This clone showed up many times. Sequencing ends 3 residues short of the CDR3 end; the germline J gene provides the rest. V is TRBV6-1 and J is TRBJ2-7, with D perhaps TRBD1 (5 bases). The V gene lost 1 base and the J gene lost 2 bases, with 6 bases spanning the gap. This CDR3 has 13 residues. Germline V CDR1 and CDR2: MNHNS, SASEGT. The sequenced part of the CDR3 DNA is TGTGCCAGCAGTGAAGTACAGGCCTACGAG. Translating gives CASSEVQAYE. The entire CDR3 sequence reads CASSEVQAYEQYF.

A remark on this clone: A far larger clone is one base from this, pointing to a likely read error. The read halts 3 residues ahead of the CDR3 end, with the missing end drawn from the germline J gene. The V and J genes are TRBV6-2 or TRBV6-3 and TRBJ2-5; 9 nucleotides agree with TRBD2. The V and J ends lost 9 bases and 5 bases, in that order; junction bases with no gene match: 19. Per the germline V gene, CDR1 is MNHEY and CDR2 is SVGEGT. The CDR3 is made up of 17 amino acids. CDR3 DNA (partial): TGTGCCAGGGGAATTCCTAGCGGGGCGACGAGCGGGGAGACC. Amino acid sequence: CARGIPSGATSGET. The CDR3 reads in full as CARGIPSGATSGETQYF.

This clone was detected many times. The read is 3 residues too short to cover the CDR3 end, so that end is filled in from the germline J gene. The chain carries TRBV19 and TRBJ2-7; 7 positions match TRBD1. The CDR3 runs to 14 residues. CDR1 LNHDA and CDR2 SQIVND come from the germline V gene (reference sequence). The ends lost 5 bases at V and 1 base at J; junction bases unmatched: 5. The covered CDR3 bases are TGTGCCAGTAGTCGTCCGGGACAGTCCTACGAG. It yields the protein CASSRPGQSYE. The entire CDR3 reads CASSRPGQSYEQYF.

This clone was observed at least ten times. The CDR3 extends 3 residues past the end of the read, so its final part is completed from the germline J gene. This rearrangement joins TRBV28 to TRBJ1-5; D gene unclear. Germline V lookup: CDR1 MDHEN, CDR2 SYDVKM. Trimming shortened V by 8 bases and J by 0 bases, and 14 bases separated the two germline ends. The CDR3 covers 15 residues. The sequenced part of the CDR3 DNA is TGTGCCAGCGGCCGGGCCGACTATAGCAATCAGCCC. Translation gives CASGRADYSNQP. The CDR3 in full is CASGRADYSNQPQHF.

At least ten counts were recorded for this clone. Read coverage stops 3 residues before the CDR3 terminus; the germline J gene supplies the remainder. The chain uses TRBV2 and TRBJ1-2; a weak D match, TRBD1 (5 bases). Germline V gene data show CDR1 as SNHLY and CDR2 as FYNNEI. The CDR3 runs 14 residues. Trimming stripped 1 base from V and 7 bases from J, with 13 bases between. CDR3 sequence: CASSEEVWGVGYTF. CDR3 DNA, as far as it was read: TGTGCCAGCAGTGAAGAGGTTTGGGGGGTTGGC.

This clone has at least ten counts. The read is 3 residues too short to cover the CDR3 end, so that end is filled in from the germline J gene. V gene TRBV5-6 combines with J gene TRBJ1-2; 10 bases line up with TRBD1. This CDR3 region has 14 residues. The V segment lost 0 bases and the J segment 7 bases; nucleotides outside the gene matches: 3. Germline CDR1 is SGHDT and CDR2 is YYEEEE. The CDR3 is CASSLGQGAFGYTF. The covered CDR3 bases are TGTGCCAGCAGCTTGGGACAGGGGGCCTTTGGC.

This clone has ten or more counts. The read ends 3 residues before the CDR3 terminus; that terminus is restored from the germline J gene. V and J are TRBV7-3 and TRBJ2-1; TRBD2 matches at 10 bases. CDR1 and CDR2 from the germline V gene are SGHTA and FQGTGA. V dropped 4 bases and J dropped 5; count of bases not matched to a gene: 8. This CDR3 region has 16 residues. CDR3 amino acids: CASSSPLAGDNNEQFF. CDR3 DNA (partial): TGTGCCAGCAGCTCCCCTCTAGCGGGAGATAACAATGAG.

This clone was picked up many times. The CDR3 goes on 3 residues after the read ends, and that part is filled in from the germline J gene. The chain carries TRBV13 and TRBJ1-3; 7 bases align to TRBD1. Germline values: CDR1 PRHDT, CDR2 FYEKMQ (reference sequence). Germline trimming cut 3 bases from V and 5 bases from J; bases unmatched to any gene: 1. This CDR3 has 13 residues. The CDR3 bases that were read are TGTGCCAGCAGCTTGACAGGGAGAAACACC. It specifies CASSLTGRNT. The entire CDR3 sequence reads CASSLTGRNTIYF.

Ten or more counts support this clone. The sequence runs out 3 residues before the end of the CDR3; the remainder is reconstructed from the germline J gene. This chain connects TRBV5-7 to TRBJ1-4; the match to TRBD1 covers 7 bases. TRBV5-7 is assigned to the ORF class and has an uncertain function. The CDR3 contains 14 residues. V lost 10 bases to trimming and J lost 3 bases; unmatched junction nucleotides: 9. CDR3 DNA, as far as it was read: TGTGCCGCCGAGGGGGCGAAGGCTAATGAAAAA. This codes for CAAEGAKANEK. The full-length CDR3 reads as CAAEGAKANEKLFF.

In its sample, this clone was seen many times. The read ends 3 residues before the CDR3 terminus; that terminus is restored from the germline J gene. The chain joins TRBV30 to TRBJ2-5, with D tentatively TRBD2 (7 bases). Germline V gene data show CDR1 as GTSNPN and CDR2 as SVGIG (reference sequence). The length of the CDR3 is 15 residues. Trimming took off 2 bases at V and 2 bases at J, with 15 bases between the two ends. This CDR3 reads CAWSPPGGAQETQYF. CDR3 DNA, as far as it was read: TGTGCCTGGAGTCCACCTGGGGGGGCGCAAGAGACC.

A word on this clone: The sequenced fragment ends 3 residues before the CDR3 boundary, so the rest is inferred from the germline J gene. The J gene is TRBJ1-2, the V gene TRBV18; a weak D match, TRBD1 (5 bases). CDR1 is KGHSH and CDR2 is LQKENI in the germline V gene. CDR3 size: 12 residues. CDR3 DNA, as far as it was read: TGTGCCAGCTTTACAGGCTCCTACGAC. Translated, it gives CASFTGSYD. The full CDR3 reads CASFTGSYDYTF. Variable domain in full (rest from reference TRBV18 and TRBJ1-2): NAGVMQNPRHLVRRRGQEARLRCSPMKGHSHVYWYRQLPEEGLKFMVYLQKENIIDESGMPKERFSAEFPKEGPSILRIQQVVRGDSAAYFCASFTGSYDYTFGSGTRLTVV.

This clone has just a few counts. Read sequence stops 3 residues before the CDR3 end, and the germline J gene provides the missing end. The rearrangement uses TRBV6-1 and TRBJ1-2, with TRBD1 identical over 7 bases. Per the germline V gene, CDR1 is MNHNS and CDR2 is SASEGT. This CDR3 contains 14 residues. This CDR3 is CASSETGGGVAYTF. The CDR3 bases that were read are TGTGCCAGCAGTGAAACGGGAGGGGGCGTGGCC.

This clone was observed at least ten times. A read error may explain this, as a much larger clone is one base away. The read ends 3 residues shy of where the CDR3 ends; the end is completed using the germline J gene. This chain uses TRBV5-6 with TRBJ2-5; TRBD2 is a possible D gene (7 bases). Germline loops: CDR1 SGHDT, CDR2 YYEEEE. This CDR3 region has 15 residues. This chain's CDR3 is CASSQLAVGGDTQYF. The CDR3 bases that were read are TGTGCCAGCAGCCAGCTAGCGGTAGGGGGGGATACC.

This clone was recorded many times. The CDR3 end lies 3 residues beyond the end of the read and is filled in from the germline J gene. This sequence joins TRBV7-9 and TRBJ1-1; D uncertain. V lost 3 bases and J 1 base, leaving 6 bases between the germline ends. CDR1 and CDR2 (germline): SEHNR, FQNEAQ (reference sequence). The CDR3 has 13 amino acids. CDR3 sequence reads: CASSLQSNTEAFF. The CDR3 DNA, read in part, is TGTGCCAGCAGCTTGCAGTCGAACACTGAA.

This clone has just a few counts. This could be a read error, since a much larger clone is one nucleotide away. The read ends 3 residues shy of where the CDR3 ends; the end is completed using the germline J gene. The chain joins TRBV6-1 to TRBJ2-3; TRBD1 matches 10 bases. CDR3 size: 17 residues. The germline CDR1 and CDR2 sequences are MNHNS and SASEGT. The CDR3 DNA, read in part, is TGTGCCAGCAGTGAAGCCATTGACAGGGGGCTAGGTCAGCCG. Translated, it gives CASSEAIDRGLGQP. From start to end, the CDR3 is CASSEAIDRGLGQPQYF.